This T cell receptor beta chain is from a study of T cells in tuberculosis. Germline assignment: CDR1 SGHRS and CDR2 YFSETQ. Trimming took 3 bases from V and 5 from J; bases not matched to a gene: 3. This CDR3 has 15 residues. Clones were sequenced by immunoSEQ multiplex PCR, and TCRdb holds only the in-frame ones, with some missing. The sample has 20,000 to 25,000 clones, over 75% seen once; the top ten hold approximately 14%. This clone was seen more than once but under ten times. Material for sequencing was PBMCs. V usage is TRBV5-1 and J usage is TRBJ1-6; 9 positions agree with TRBD1. The sequence came from a donor between 10 and 35 years old with latent tuberculosis or without tuberculosis infection. CDR3 coding DNA: TGCGCCAGCAGCTCTACAGGGGGCGATAATTCACCCCTCCACTTT. It codes for CASSSTGGDNSPLHF.